The clone carrying this T cell receptor (beta chain) was seen just once. Antigen unknown. The ends were cut back, 7 bases at V and 4 bases at J, with 11 bases in the middle. The germline gives CDR1 SQVTM, CDR2 ANQGSEA. The CDR3 extends over 11 amino acids. This record belongs to a study of T cell responses to AZD1222 COVID-19 vaccine. Overall study results and limits: Along spike, vaccine-associated CD4 TCRs were found throughout, with dominance at 160-218 and 743-854. Unmutated variant regions reportedly attract nearly half of all spike-specific TCRs.

The table came from immunoSEQ multiplex PCR; TCRdb's copy has only in-frame clones and leaves some out. The sample holds under 200,000 clones, about nine tenths seen once. The rearrangement links TRBV29-1 to TRBJ2-7; weak D call: TRBD1 (6 bases). This TCR was recovered from an adult in good health. Sequencing used peripheral blood, obtained on day 0 of AZD1222 vaccination. The CDR3 reads CSGDMEYEQYF. The CDR3 nucleotides read TGCAGCGGGGACATGGAGTACGAGCAGTACTTC.